Reported below is one T cell receptor (beta chain). The antigen is undetermined. The data originate from a study of cytomegalovirus exposure and HLA in healthy donors. Study-level background: For the approximately 430 genotyped donors, more than 65% fell within the Caucasian-associated ancestry cluster. Study-level findings and limits: A reported reduction in N-insertions relative to the roughly 710-donor mean was seen in an Asian-associated ancestry cluster in a later analysis. A later analysis linked about 17,000 TCR beta sequences to HLA alleles at 0.05 false discovery rate.

The study ran its PCR with 60 Vbeta and 13 Jbeta primers. Clones were sequenced by immunoSEQ multiplex PCR, and TCRdb holds only the in-frame ones, with some missing. The sample carries some 120,000 clones, around 75% recorded once. The V and J ends lost 3 bases and 8 bases respectively, with 13 bases between them. The CDR3 covers 12 residues. The germline V gene has CDR1 GTSNPN and CDR2 SVGIG (reference sequence). The TCR comes from a woman aged 25 to 39 in good health and CMV-seronegative. The sequencing sample was made of PBMCs. The J gene is TRBJ1-2, the V gene TRBV30; the D gene is possibly TRBD1 (6 bases). The CDR3 nucleotides read TGTGCCTGGAGCGGGGGGCTCCAAGGCTACACCTTC. It is translated as CAWSGGLQGYTF.